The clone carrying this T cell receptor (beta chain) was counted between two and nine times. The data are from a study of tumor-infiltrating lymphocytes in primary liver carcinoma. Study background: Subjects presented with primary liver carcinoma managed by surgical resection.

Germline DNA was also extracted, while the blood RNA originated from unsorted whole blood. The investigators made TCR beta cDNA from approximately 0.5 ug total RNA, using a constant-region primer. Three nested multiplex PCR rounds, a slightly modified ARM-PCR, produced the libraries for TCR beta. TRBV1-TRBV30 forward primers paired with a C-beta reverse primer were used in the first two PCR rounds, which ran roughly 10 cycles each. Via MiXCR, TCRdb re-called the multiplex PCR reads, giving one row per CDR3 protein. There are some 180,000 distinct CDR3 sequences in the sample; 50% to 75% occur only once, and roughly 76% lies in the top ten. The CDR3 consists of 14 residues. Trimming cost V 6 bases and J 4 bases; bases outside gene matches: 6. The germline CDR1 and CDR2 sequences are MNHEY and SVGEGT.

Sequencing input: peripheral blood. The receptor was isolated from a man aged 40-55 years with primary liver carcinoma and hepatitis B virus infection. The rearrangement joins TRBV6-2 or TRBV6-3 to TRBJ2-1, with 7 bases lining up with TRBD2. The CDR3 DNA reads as TGTGCCAGCAGGCGGGCGGGGGATTACAATGAGCAGTTCTTC. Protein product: CASRRAGDYNEQFF.